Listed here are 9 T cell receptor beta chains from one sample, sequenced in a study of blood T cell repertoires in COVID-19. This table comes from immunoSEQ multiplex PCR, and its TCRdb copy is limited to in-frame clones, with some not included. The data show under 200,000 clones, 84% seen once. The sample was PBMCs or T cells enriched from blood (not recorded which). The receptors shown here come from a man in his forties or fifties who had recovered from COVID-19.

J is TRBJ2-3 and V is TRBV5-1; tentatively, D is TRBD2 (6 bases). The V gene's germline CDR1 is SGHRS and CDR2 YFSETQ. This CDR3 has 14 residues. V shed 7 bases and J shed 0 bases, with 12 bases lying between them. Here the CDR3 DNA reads TGCGCCAGCCACTCCGGGACTAGCACAGATACGCAGTATTTT. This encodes CASHSGTSTDTQYF.

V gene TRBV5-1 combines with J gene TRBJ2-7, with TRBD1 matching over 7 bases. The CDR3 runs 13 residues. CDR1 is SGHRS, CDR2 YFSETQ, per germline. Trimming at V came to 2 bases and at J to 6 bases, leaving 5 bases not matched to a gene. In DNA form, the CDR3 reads TGCGCCAGCAGCTTACAGGGGAACGGCGAGCAGTACTTC. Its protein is CASSLQGNGEQYF.

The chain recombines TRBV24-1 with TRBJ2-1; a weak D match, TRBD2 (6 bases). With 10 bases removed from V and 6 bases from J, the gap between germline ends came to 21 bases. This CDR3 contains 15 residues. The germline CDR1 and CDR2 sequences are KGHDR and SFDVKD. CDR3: CATSPGSEPPNEQFF. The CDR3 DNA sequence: TGTGCCACGTCTCCCGGGAGTGAGCCTCCCAATGAGCAGTTCTTC.

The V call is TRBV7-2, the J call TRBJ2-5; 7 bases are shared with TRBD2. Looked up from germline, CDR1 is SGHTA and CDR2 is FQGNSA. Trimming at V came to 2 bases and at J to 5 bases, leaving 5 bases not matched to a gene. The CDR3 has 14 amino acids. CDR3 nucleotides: TGTGCCAGCAGCTTATCGTACGGGGGGGAGACCCAGTACTTC. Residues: CASSLSYGGETQYF.

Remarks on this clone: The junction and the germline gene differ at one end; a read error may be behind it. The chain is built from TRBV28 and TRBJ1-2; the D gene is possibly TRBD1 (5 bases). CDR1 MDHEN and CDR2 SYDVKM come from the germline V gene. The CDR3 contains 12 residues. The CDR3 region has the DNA TGTGCCAGCAGTTTAAGGGAGGGACCTCCCCACTTC. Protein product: CASSLREGPPHF.

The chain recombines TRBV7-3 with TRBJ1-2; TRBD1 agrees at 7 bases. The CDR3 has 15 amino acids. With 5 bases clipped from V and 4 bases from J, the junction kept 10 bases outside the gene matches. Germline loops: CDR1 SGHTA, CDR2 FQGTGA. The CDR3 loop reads CASSVQGVPVYGYTF. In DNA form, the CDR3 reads TGTGCCAGCAGCGTCCAGGGGGTTCCTGTCTATGGCTACACCTTC.

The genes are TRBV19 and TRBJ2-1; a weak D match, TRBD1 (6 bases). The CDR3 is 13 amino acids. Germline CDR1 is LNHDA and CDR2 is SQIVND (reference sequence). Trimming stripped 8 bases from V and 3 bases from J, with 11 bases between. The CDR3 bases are TGTGCCAGTTCGGGACACGGCTACAATGAGCAGTTCTTC. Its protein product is CASSGHGYNEQFF.

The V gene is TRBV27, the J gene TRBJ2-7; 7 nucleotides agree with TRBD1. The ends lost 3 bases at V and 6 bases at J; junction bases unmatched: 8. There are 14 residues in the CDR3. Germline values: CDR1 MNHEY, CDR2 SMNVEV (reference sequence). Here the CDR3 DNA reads TGTGCCAGCAGTTTCGGTAACAGGGGCGGCGAGCAGTACTTC. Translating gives CASSFGNRGGEQYF.

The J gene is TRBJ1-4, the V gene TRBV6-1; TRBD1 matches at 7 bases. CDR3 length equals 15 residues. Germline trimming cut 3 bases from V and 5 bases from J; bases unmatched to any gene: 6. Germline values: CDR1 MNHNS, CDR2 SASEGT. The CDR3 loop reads CASSDTGAYNEKLFF. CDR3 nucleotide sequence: TGTGCCAGCAGTGACACAGGGGCCTACAATGAAAAACTGTTTTTT.